This T cell receptor (beta chain) was documented in a study of blood T cell repertoires in COVID-19. Study context: Collection of acute and convalescent COVID-19 samples took place in the United States, Italy and Spain. PBMCs, B-cell-depleted T cells, or T cells were the source of the cDNA or gDNA that made up the material.

While infection was still active, Seattle patients were enrolled and then followed longitudinally. This CDR3 is 13 amino acids long. Study processing details: Amplified reference gene primers provided the basis for estimating nucleated cell counts. Sequencing was performed with immunoSEQ multiplex PCR; in TCRdb, only in-frame clones are kept and a portion is missing. Clone size and the V and J calls come from that table; the DNA yielded D and trimming. The sample consists of about 240,000 clones, approximately 85% of them appearing once. The source is a man aged 50 or older with COVID-19, enrolled during active disease. This rearrangement joins TRBV21-1 to TRBJ2-1; the table's D gene call, TRBD1, was not cross checked with the DNA. TRBV21-1 is shown as a pseudogene. Sample: peripheral blood. The CDR3 sequence: CARVGTNGNEQFF. The CDR3 region has the DNA TGTGCCAGAGTCGGGACAAACGGGAATGAGCAGTTCTTC.